This T cell receptor (beta chain) was documented in a study of blood T cells in healthy people across ages. About the research overall: T cells yielded about one barcoded beta molecule per two cells through template switching.

Study-wide results and limits: Naive T cell percentage showed a strong correlation with TCR beta diversity.

Details on this clonotype: Antigen specificity is unknown. With a much larger clone just one base away, this may be a read error.

This CDR3 region has 14 residues. The germline V gene has CDR1 SGHTA and CDR2 FQGTGA. PCR was performed a second time for roughly 7 to 11 cycles using a sample-barcoded 5' primer and a J-beta primer mix. All cDNA molecules were each tagged by a template-switch adaptor with 12 random nucleotides. Each CDR3 protein is one row after TCRdb ran MiXCR on the 5' RACE reads. The table lists 1.8 million or so distinct CDR3 sequences, about two fifths of them singletons. Sequences were obtained from blood. The clonotype originates from a human donor in good health. The J gene is TRBJ2-1, the V gene TRBV7-3; D uncertain. CDR3 in amino acids: CANSLKGEHNEQFF. The CDR3 nucleotides are TGTGCCAACAGCTTAAAGGGTGAGCACAATGAGCAGTTCTTC.